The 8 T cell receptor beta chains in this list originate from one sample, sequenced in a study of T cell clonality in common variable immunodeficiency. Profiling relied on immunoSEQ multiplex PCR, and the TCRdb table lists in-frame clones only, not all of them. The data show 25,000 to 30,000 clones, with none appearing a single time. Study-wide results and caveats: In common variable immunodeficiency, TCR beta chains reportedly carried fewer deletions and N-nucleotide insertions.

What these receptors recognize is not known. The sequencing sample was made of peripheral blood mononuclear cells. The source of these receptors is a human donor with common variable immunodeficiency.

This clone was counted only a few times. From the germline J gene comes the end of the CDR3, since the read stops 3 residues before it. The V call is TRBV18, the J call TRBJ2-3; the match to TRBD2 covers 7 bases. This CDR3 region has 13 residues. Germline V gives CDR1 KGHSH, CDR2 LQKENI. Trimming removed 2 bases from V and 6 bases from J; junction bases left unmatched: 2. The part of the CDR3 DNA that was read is TGTGCCAGCTCACCAAATAGCGGGGATACG. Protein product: CASSPNSGDT. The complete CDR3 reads CASSPNSGDTQYF.

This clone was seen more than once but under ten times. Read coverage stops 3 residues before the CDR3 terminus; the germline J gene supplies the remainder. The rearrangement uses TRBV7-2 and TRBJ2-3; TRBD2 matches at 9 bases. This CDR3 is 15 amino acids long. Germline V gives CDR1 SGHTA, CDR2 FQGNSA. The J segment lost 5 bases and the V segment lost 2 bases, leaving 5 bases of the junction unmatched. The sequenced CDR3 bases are TGTGCCAGCAGCTTAAGGCGGGGGGGAGGAGATACG. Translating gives CASSLRRGGGDT. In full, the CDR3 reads CASSLRRGGGDTQYF.

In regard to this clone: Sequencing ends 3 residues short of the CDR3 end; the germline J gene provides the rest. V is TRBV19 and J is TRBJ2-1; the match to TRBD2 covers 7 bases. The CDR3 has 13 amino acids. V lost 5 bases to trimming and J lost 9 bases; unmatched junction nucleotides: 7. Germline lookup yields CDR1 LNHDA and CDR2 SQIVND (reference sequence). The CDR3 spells CASSSASGGEQFF. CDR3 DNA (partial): TGTGCCAGTAGTTCCGCGTCGGGGGGTGAG.

The CDR3 sequence: CASLREAGSLSYTF. The part of the CDR3 DNA that was read is TGTGCCAGCTTACGAGAAGCAGGGAGTTTGAGC. The chain uses TRBV18 and TRBJ1-2; D might be TRBD1 (5 bases). The read halts 3 residues ahead of the CDR3 end, with the missing end drawn from the germline J gene. The CDR3 has 14 residues. Germline assignment: CDR1 KGHSH and CDR2 LQKENI.

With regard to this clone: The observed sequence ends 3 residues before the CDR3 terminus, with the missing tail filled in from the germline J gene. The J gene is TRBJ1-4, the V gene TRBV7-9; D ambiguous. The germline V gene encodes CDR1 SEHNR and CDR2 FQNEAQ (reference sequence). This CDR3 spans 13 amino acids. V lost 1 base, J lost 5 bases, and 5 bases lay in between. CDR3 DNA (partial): TGTGCCAGCAGCTTAGGGCAGAATGAAAAA. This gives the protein CASSLGQNEK. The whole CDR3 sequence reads CASSLGQNEKLFF.

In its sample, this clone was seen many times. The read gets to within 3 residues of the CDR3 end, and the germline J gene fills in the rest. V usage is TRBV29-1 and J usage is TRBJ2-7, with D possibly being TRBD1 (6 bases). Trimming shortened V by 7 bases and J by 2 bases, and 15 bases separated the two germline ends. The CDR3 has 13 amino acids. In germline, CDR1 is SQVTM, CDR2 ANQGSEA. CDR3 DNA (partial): TGCAGCGCCTTAGGGACATTCCCCTACGAG. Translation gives CSALGTFPYE. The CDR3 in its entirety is CSALGTFPYEQYF.

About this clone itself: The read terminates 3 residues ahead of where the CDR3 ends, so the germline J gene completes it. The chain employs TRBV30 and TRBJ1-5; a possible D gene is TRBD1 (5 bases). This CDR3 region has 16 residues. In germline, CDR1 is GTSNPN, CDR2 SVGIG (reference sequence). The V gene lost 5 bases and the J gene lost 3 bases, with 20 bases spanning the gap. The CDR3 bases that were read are TGTGCCTGGGGCTCGGTCCTCCAGGGCTCCAATCAGCCC. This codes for CAWGSVLQGSNQP. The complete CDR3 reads CAWGSVLQGSNQPQHF.

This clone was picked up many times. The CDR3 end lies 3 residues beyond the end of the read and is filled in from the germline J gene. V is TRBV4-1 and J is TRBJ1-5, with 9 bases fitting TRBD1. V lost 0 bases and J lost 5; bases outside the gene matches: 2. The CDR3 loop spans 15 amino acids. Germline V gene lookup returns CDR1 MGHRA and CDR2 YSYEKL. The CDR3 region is CASSQEGQGYQPQHF. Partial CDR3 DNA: TGCGCCAGCAGCCAAGAGGGACAGGGCTATCAGCCC.